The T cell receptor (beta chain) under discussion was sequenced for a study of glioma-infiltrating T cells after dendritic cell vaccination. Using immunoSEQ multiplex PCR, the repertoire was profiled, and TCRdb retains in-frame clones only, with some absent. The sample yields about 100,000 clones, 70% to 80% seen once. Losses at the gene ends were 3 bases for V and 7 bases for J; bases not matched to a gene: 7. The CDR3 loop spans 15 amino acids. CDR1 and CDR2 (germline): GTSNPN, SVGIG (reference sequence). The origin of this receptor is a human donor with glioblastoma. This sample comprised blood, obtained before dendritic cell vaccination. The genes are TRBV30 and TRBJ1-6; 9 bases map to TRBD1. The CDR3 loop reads CAWRKEGQGNSPLHF. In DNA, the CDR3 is TGTGCCTGGAGGAAAGAGGGACAGGGAAATTCACCCCTCCACTTT.